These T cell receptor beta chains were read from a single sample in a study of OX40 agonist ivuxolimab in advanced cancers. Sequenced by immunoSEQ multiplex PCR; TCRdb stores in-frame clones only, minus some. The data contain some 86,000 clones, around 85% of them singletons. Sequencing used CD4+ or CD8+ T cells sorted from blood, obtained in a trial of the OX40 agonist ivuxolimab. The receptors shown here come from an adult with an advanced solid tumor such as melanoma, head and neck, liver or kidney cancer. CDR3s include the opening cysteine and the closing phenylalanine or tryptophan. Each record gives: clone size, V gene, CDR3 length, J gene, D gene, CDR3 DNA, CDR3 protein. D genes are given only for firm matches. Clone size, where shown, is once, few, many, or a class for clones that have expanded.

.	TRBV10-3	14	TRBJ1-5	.	TGTGCCATCAGTGGGGGAGGGCTTAAGTCGCCCCAGCATTTT	CAISGGGLKSPQHF
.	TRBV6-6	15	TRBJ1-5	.	TGTGCCAGCAGTTACAGTGGGACGACCAATCAGCCCCAGCATTTT	CASSYSGTTNQPQHF
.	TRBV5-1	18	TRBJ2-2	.	TGCGCCAGCAGCGCCGTCTGGCCGATTCGTGGGGAGGCCGGGGAGCTGTTTTTT	CASSAVWPIRGEAGELFF
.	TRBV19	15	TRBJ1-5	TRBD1	TGTGCCAGTAGTACCCGGGACAGAGCATCTTGGCCCCAGCATTTT	CASSTRDRASWPQHF
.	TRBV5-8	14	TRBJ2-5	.	TGTGCCAGCAGCTTGGACTATACGACGGGGACCCAGTACTTC	CASSLDYTTGTQYF
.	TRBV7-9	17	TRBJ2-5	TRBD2	TGTGCCAGCAGCTTGGGGACTAGCGGGAAACCGTCGGAGACCCAGTACTTC	CASSLGTSGKPSETQYF
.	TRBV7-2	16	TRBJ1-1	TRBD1	TGTGCCAGCAGCTACAGACAGGGTGTTTTAGGAACTGAAGCTTTCTTT	CASSYRQGVLGTEAFF
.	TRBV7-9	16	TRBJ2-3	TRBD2	TGTGCCAGCAGCTCCCCCGAGACTAGCACTTCAGATACGCAGTATTTT	CASSSPETSTSDTQYF
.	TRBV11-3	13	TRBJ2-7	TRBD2	TGTGCCAGCAGCTTTAGCGGGAGTCTCGAGCAGTACTTC	CASSFSGSLEQYF
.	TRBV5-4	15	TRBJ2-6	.	TGTGCCAGCAGCGGAAGGACGTCTGGGGCCAACGTCCTGACTTTC	CASSGRTSGANVLTF
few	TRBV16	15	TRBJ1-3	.	TGTGCCAGCAGCCGGCAGGGGCTCTCTGGAAACACCATATATTTT	CASSRQGLSGNTIYF
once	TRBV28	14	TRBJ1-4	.	TGTGCCAGCAGTTTAGGCGGAAGGAATGAAAAACTGTTTTTT	CASSLGGRNEKLFF
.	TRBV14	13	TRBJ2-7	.	TGTGCCAGCAGCCGCTGGACGGATGACGAGCAGTACTTC	CASSRWTDDEQYF
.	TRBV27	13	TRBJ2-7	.	TGTGCCAGCAGTTTTGACGCGGGCTACGAGCAGTACTTC	CASSFDAGYEQYF
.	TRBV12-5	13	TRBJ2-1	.	TGTGCCGCCTCCGCGGGCCCCGGGGATGAGCAGTTCTTC	CAASAGPGDEQFF
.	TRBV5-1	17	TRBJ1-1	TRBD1	TGCGCCAGCAGCTTTCCCGGGACAGGGGGGCCGAACACTGAAGCTTTCTTT	CASSFPGTGGPNTEAFF
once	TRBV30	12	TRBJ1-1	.	TGTGCCTGGAGGGAGGGCAGAGCTGAAGCTTTCTTT	CAWREGRAEAFF
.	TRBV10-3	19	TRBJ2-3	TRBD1	TGTGCCATCAGTGAGTTACCCCGCGACATATACAGGGGGCGAGATACGCAGTATTTT	CAISELPRDIYRGRDTQYF
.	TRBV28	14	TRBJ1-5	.	TGTGCCAGCAGAATCAGGGGATCCTATCAGCCCCAGCATTTT	CASRIRGSYQPQHF
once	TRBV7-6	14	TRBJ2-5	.	TGTGCCAGCAGCTCATGGTCCGGCAAAGAGACCCAGTACTTC	CASSSWSGKETQYF
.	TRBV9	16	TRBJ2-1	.	TGTGCCAGCAGCGTAGGCCGGGACTCCCACTACAATGAGCAGTTCTTC	CASSVGRDSHYNEQFF
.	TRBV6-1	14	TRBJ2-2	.	TGTGCCAGCAGTGAATGGTCCGGCACCGGGGAGCTGTTTTTT	CASSEWSGTGELFF
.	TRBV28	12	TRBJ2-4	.	TGTGCCAGCAGGACAGCCAAAAACATTCAGTACTTC	CASRTAKNIQYF
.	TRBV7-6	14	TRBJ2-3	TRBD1	TGTGCCAGCAGCTGGGGGACAGCCACAGATACGCAGTATTTT	CASSWGTATDTQYF
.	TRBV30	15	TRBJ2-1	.	TGTGCCTGGAGCCCGAAAAGAGAGGGAAACAATGAGCAGTTCTTC	CAWSPKREGNNEQFF
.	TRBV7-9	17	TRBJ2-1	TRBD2	TGTGCCAGCAGCCCGTTTGGGGGTGCGGGGGTCAACAATGAGCAGTTCTTC	CASSPFGGAGVNNEQFF
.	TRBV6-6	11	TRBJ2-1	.	TGTGCCAGCAGCACCGAGATTAAAGGGTTCTTC	CASSTEIKGFF
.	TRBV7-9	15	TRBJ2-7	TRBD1	TGTGCCAGCAGCTTAGTGACAGGGCACTCCTACGAGCAGTACTTC	CASSLVTGHSYEQYF
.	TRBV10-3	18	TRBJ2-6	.	TGTGCCATCAGTGAGTCCAGGGAGGCGTTCTCTGGGGCCAACGTCCTGACTTTC	CAISESREAFSGANVLTF